This TCR beta chain comes out of a study of STAT5B mutations in CD4+ large granular lymphocyte leukemia. Study observations and caveats: 8/27 top patient clones versus 2/35 control clones were TRBV06-family. About 25% of private leukemic clonotypes occurred rarely in other patients' non-leukemic repertoires. Patient CD4-sorted repertoires stayed more clonal than healthy ones after leukemic-clone removal.

Germline lookup yields CDR1 SGHTS and CDR2 YDEGEE. The CDR3 totals 16 residues. V lost 7 bases, J lost 0 bases, and 14 bases lay in between. In regard to this clone: Its antigen is unidentified.

Only in-frame clones appear in the TCRdb table, and some are missing; sequencing was by immunoSEQ multiplex PCR. Of about 24,000 clones in the sample, around 72% were seen once. The sequenced material came from CD4+ T cells from blood buffy coats. The sequence was collected from a human donor in good health. V usage is TRBV5-8 and J usage is TRBJ2-6; D is unresolved. The chain's CDR3 is CASPPIVSSGANVLTF. CDR3 bases: TGTGCCAGCCCGCCGATCGTCTCCTCTGGGGCCAACGTCCTGACTTTC.